This T cell receptor beta chain was obtained from a study of technical replicates of blood from a few donors. There are 20 residues in the CDR3. The trim removed 4 bases at V and 0 bases at J, leaving 12 bases unmatched. The assay was immunoSEQ multiplex PCR, and TCRdb's table has in-frame clones only and misses some. The sample shows 60,000 to 65,000 clones, 75% to 90% of them seen only once. This receptor was identified in a human donor in good health. Some clones in this sample may be carry-over from other donors' samples. The chain carries TRBV6-7 and TRBJ2-4; 13 nucleotides line up with TRBD2. TRBV6-7 is labeled an ORF, and its function is uncertain. The sample taken for sequencing was PBMCs. The CDR3 DNA reads TGTGCCAGCAGTTCCGCCGGGACTAGCGGGGCGAAACTAGCCAAAAACATTCAGTACTTC. Translating it yields CASSSAGTSGAKLAKNIQYF.